A single sample is the source of the 3 T cell receptor beta chains below, sequenced in a study of T-cell memory formation after mild COVID-19. MiXCR was run by TCRdb on the 5' RACE reads, yielding one entry per CDR3 protein. In the table there are approximately 430,000 distinct CDR3 sequences, more than 20% of which are singletons. Source material: PBMCs or a T cell subset sorted from them (not recorded which). The source of these receptors is an adult woman who had mild COVID-19 (a few samples of this study predate the infection). Cell type and time point are not known.

V and J are TRBV7-3 and TRBJ2-2; perhaps TRBD2 as D (5 bases). Trimming removed 6 bases from V and 3 bases from J, with 14 bases in between. CDR1 is SGHTA and CDR2 is FQGTGA in the germline V gene. The CDR3 spans 15 residues. In DNA form, the CDR3 reads TGTGCCAGCAGACAGACCAGCGGCGACACCGGGGAGCTGTTTTTT. Residues: CASRQTSGDTGELFF.

This clonotype came up many times. This chain links TRBV6-2 or TRBV6-3 with TRBJ1-1, with 8 bases matching TRBD1. CDR3 size: 18 residues. Germline CDR1 and CDR2: MNHEY and SVGEGT. The V and J ends lost 5 bases and 2 bases, in that order; junction bases with no gene match: 16. The CDR3 nucleotides read TGTGCCAGCAGTCCCCGGGACAGGTTGATAAAATCAAACACTGAAGCTTTCTTT. Translating gives CASSPRDRLIKSNTEAFF.

This clonotype was counted ten times or more. The V call is TRBV5-1, the J call TRBJ2-7; 10 bases line up with TRBD2. From germline, CDR1 is SGHRS and CDR2 YFSETQ. This CDR3 comprises 16 residues. V shed 4 bases, J shed 0 bases, and the junction held 7 bases outside the gene matches. Here the CDR3 reads CASSLSSGSSSYEQYF. CDR3 coding DNA: TGCGCCAGCAGCCTATCTAGCGGGAGCAGCTCCTACGAGCAGTACTTC.